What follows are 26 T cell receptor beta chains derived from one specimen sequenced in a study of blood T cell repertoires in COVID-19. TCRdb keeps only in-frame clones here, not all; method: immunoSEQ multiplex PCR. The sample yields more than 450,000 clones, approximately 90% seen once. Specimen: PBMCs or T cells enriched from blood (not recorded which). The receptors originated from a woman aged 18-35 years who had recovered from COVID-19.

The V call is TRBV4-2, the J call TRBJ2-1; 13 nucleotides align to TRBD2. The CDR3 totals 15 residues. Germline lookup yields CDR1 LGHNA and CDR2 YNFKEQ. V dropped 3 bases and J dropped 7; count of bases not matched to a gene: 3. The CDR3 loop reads CASSHTLAGGNEQFF. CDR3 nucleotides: TGTGCCAGCAGCCACACACTAGCGGGGGGGAATGAGCAGTTCTTC.

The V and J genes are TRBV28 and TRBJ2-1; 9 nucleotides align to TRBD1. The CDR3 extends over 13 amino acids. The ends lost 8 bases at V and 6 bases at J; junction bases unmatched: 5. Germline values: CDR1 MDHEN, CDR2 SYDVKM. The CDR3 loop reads CASRMTGGNEQFF. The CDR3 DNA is TGTGCCAGCCGCATGACAGGGGGCAATGAGCAGTTCTTC. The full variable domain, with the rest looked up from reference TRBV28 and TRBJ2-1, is DVKVTQSSRYLVKRTGEKVFLECVQDMDHENMFWYRQDPGLGLRLIYFSYDVKMKEKGDIPEGYSVSREKKERFSLILESASTNQTSMYLCASRMTGGNEQFFGPGTRLTVL.

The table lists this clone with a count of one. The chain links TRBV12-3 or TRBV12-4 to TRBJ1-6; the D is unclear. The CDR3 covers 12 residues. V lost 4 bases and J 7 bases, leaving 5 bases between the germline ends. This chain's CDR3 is CASSSGNSPLHF. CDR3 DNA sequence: TGTGCCAGCAGTTCCGGGAATTCACCCCTCCACTTT.

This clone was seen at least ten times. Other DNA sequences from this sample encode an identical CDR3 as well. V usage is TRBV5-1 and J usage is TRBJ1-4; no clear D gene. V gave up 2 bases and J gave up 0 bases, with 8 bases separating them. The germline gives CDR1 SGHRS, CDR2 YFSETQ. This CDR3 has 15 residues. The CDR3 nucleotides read TGCGCCAGCAGCTTAGCAGCGGCAACTAATGAAAAACTGTTTTTT. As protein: CASSLAAATNEKLFF.

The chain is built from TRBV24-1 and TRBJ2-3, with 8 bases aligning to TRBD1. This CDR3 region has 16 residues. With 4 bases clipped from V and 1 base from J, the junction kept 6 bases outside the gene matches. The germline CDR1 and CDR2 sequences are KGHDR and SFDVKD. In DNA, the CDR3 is TGTGCCACCAGTGACGTGGACAGGGACGGCACAGATACGCAGTATTTT. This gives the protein CATSDVDRDGTDTQYF.

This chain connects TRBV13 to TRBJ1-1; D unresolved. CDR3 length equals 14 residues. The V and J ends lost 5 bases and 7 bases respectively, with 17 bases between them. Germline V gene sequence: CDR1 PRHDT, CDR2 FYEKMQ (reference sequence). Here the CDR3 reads CASSPQIDFGEAFF. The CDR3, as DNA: TGTGCCAGCAGCCCTCAAATTGATTTCGGTGAAGCTTTCTTT.

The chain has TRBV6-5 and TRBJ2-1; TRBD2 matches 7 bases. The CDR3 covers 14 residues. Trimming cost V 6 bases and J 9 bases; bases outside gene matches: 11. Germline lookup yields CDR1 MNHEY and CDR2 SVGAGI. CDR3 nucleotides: TGTGCCAGCAGACCTAGGACTAGTTTGAGTGAGCAGTTCTTC. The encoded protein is CASRPRTSLSEQFF.

The CDR3 bases are TGTGCCAGCAGCCAAGATTTCGGGAACTCTGGAAACACCATATATTTT. Protein sequence: CASSQDFGNSGNTIYF. The V and J genes are TRBV4-2 and TRBJ1-3; no clear D. The V end was cut by 0 bases, the J end by 0 bases, with 9 bases between. This CDR3 spans 16 amino acids. CDR1 and CDR2 (germline): LGHNA, YNFKEQ.

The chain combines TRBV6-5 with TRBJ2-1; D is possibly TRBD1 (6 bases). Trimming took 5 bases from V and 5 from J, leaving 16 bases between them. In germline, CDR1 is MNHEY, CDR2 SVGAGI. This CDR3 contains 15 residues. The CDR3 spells CASSHEGVIDNEQFF. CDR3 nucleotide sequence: TGTGCCAGCAGTCACGAGGGGGTGATAGACAATGAGCAGTTCTTC.

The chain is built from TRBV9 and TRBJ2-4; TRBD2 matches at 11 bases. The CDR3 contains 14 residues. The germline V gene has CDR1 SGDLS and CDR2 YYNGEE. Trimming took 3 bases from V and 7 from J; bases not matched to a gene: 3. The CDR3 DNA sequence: TGTGCCAGCAGCGACCGGACTAGCGGGAACATTCAGTACTTC. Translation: CASSDRTSGNIQYF.

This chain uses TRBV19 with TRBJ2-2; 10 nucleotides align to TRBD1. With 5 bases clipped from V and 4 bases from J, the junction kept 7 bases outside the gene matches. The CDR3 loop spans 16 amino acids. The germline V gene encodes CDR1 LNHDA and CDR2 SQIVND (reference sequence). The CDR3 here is CASSPRQGAGTGELFF. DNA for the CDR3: TGTGCCAGTAGTCCCCGACAGGGGGCTGGCACCGGGGAGCTGTTTTTT. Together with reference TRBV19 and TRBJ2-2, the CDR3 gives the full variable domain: DGGITQSPKYLFRKEGQNVTLSCEQNLNHDAMYWYRQDPGQGLRLIYYSQIVNDFQKGDIAEGYSVSREKKESFPLTVTSAQKNPTAFYLCASSPRQGAGTGELFFGEGSRLTVL.

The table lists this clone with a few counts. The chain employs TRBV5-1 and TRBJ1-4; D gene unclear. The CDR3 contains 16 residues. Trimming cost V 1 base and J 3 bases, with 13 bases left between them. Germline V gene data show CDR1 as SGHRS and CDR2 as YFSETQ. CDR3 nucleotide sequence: TGCGCCAGCAGCTTGCGAAGAGAACAGTCTAATGAAAAACTGTTTTTT. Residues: CASSLRREQSNEKLFF.

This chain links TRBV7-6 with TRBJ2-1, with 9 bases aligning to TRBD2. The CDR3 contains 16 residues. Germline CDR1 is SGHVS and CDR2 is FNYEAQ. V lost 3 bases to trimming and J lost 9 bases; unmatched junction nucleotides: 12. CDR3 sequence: CASSLRRGGGLAEQFF. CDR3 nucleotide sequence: TGTGCCAGCAGCTTGAGGCGGGGGGGAGGGTTAGCTGAGCAGTTCTTC.

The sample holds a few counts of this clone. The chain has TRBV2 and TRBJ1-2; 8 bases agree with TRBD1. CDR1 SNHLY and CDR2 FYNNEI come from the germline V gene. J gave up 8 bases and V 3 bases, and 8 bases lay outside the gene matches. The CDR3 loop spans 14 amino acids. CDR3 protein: CASSEWGTGSGYTF. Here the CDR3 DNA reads TGTGCCAGCAGTGAGTGGGGGACAGGATCCGGCTACACCTTC.

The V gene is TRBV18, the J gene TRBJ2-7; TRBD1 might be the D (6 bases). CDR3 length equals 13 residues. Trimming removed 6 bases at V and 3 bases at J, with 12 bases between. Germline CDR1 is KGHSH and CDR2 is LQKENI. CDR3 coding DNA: TGTGCCAGCTCGCCCGACAGGAACTACGAGCAGTACTTC. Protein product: CASSPDRNYEQYF.

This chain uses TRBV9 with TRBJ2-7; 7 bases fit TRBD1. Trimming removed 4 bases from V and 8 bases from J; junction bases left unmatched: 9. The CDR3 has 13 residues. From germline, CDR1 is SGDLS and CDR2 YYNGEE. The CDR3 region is CASSSRQGSQQYF. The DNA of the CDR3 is TGTGCCAGCAGCTCGCGACAGGGCTCACAGCAGTACTTC.

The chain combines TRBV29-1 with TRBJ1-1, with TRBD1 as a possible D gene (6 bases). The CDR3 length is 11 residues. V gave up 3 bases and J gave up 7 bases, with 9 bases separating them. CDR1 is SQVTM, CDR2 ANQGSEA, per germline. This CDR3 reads CSVDRTDEAFF. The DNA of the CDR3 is TGCAGCGTTGATCGGACAGATGAAGCTTTCTTT.

The DNA for the CDR3 is TGTGCCTGGAGTGCGGGGAGGCATGGCTACACCTTC. Its protein is CAWSAGRHGYTF. The chain uses TRBV30 and TRBJ1-2; no clear D gene. In germline, CDR1 is GTSNPN, CDR2 SVGIG (reference sequence). The CDR3 is 12 amino acids. Trimming stripped 1 base from V and 6 bases from J, with 9 bases between. Variable domain in full (rest from reference TRBV30 and TRBJ1-2): SQTIHQWPATLVQPVGSPLSLECTVEGTSNPNLYWYRQAAGRGLQLLFYSVGIGQISSEVPQNLSASRPQDRQFILSSKKLLLSDSGFYLCAWSAGRHGYTFGSGTRLTVV.

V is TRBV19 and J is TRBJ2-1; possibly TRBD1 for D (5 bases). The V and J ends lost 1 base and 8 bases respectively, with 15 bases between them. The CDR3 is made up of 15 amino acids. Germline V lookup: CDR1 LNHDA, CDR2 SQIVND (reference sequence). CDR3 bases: TGTGCCAGTAGTATAGGTCGGACAACTGGGGATGAGCAGTTCTTC. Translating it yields CASSIGRTTGDEQFF.

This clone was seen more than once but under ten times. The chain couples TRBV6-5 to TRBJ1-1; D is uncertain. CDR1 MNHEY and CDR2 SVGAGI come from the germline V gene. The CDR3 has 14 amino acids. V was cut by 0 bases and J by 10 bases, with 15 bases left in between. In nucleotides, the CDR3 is TGTGCCAGCAGTTACTCGCCGACTACCCTGGGAGCTTTCTTT. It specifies CASSYSPTTLGAFF.

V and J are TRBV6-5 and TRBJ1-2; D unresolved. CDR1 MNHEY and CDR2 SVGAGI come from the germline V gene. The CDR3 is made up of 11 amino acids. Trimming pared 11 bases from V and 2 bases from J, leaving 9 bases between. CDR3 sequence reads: CAARGNYGYTF. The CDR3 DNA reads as TGTGCCGCGCGAGGGAACTATGGCTACACCTTC.

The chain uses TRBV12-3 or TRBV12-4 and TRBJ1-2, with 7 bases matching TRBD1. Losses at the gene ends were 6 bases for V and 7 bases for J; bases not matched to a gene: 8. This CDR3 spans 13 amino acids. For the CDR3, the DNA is TGTGCCAGCAGCCCGACAGGGCAGGCTGGCTACACCTTC. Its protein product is CASSPTGQAGYTF.

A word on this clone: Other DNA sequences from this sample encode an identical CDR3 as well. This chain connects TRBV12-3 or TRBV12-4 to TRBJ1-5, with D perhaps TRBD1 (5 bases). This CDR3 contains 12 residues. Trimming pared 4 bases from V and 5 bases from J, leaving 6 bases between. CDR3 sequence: CASSWGDQPQHF. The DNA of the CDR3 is TGTGCCAGCAGTTGGGGCGATCAGCCCCAGCATTTT.

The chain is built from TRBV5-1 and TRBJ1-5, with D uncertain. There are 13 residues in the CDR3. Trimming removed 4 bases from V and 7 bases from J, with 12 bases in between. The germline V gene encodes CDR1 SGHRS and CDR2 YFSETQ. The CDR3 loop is CASSPNPLQPQHF. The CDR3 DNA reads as TGCGCCAGCAGCCCGAACCCTCTACAGCCCCAGCATTTT.

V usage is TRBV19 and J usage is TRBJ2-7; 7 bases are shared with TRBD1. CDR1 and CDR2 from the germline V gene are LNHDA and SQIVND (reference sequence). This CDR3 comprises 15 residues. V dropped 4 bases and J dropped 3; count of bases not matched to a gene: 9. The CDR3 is CASSTQDRVVYEQYF. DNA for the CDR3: TGTGCCAGTAGTACCCAAGACAGGGTGGTCTACGAGCAGTACTTC.

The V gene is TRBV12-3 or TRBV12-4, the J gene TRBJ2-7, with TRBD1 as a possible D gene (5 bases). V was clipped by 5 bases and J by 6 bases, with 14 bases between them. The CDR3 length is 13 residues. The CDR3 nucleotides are TGTGCCAGCAGTCCCTCGACAGTGCGCGAGCAGTACTTC. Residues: CASSPSTVREQYF.